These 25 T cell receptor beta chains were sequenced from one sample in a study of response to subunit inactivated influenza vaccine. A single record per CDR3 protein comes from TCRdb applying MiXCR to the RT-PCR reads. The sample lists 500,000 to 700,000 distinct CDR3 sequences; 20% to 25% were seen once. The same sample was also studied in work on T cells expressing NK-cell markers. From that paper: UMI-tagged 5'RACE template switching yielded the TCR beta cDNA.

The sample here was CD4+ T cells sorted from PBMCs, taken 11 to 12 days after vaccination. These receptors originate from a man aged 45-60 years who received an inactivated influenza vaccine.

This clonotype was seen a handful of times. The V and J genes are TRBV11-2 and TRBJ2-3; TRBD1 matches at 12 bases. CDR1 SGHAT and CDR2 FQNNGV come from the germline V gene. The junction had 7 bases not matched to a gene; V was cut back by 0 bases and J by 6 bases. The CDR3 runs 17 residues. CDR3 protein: CASSLDIRDRGRDTQYF. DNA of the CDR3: TGTGCCAGCAGCTTAGATATCCGGGACAGGGGGCGGGATACGCAGTATTTT.

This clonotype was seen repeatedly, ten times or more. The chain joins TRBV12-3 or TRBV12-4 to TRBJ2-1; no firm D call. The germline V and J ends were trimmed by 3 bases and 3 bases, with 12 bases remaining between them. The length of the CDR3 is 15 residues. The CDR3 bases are TGTGCCAGCAGTTTGCCCAGGCGAGGCTACAATGAGCAGTTCTTC. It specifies CASSLPRRGYNEQFF.

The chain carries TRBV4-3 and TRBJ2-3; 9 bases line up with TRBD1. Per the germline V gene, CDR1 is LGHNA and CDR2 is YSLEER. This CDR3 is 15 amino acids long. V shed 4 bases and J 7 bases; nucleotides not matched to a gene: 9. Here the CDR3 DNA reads TGCGCCAGCAGCCGCGACAGGGGGGAGAGGAATACGCAGTATTTT. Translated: CASSRDRGERNTQYF.

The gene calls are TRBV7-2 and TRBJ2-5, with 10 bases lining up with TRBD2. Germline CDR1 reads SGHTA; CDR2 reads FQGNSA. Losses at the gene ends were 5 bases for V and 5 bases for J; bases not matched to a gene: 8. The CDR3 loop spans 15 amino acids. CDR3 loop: CASSESGGEWETQYF. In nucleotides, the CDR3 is TGTGCCAGCAGCGAGAGCGGGGGGGAATGGGAGACCCAGTACTTC.

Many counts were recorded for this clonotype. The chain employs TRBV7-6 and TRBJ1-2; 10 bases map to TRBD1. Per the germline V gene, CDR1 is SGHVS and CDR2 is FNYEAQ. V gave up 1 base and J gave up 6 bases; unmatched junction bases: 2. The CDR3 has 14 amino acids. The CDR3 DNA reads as TGTGCCAGCAGCTTAGGGACAGGGGGAAATGGCTACACCTTC. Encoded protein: CASSLGTGGNGYTF.

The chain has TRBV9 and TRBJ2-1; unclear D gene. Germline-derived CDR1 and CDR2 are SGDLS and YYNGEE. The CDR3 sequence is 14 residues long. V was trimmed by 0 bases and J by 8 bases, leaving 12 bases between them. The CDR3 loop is CASSVAGRRYEQFF. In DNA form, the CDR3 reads TGTGCCAGCAGCGTAGCAGGTCGGCGCTATGAGCAGTTCTTC.

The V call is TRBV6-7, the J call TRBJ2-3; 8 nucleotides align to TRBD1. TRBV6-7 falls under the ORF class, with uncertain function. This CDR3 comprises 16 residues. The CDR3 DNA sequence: TGTGCTAGAGATGTGTCTCGGACAGGGCCCACAGATACGCAGTATTTT. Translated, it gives CARDVSRTGPTDTQYF.

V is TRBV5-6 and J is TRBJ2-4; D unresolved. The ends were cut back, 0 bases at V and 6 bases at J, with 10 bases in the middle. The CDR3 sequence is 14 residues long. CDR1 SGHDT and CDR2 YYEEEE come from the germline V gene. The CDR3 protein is CASSLDGPRNIQYF. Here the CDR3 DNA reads TGTGCCAGCAGCTTGGACGGTCCTCGAAACATTCAGTACTTC.

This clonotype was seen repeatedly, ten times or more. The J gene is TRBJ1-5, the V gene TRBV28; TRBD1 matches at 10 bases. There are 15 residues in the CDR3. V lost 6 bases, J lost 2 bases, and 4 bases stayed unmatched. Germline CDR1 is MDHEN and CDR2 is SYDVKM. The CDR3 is CASRGQGVRNQPQHF. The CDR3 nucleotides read TGTGCCAGCAGAGGACAGGGGGTTCGCAATCAGCCCCAGCATTTT.

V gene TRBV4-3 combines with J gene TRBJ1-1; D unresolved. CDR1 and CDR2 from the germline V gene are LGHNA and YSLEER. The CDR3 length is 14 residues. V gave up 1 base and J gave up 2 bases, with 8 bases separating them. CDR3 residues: CASSQGGFNTEAFF. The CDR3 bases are TGCGCCAGCAGCCAAGGGGGTTTTAACACTGAAGCTTTCTTT.

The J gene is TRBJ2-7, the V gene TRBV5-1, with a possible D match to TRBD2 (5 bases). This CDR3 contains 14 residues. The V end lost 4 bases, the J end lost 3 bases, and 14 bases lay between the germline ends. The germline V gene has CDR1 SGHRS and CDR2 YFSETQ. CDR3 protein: CASSVSGSGYEQYF. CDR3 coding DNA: TGCGCCAGCAGCGTGAGCGGCTCGGGCTACGAGCAGTACTTC.

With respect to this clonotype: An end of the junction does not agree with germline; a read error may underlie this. DNA of the CDR3: TGTGCTAGCAGTTGGGAAGGGACTAGCGGGGTGAAAGAGACCCAGTACTTC. Amino acids: CASSWEGTSGVKETQYF. V usage is TRBV12-3 or TRBV12-4 and J usage is TRBJ2-5; 13 bases line up with TRBD2. The CDR3 loop spans 17 amino acids.

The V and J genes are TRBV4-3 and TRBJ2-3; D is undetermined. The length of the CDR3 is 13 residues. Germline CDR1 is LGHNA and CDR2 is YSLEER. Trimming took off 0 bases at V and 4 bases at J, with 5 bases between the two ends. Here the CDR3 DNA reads TGCGCCAGCAGCCAAGATACCCCAGATACGCAGTATTTT. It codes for CASSQDTPDTQYF.

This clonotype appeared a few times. The CDR3 DNA is TGCAGTGCTAGAGATCGTCCGGGACAGCAACTTGTGCCCCAGCATTTT. Its protein is CSARDRPGQQLVPQHF. The chain links TRBV20-1 to TRBJ1-5; the match to TRBD1 covers 7 bases. V shed 0 bases, J shed 9 bases, and the junction held 14 bases outside the gene matches. Germline CDR1 reads DFQATT; CDR2 reads SNEGSKA (reference sequence). This CDR3 has 16 residues.

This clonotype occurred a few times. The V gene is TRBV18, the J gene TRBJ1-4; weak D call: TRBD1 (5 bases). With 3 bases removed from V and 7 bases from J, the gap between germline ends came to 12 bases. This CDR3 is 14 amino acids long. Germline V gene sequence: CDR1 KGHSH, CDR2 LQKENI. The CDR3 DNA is TGTGCCAGCTCACCGGGACCGGTCGGTGAAAAACTGTTTTTT. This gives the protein CASSPGPVGEKLFF.

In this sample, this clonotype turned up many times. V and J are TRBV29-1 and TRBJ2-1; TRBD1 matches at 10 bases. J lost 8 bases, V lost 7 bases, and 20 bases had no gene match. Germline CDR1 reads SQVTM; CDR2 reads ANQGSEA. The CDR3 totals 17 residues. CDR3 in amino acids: CSARQGATGFAFDEQFF. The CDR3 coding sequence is TGCAGCGCCCGACAGGGGGCTACGGGATTCGCATTCGATGAGCAGTTCTTC.

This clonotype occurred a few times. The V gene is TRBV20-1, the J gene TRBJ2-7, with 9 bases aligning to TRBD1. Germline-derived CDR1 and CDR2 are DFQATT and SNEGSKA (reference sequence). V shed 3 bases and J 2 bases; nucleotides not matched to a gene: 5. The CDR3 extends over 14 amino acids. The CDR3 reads CSASVGQGPYEQYF. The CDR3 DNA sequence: TGCAGTGCTAGTGTGGGACAGGGACCCTACGAGCAGTACTTC.

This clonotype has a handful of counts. In nucleotides, the CDR3 is TGTGCCAGCGAGGACAGCTATAGCAATCAGCCCCAGCATTTT. Protein: CASEDSYSNQPQHF. This chain joins TRBV28 and TRBJ1-5, with D possibly being TRBD1 (6 bases). The CDR3 is 14 amino acids. V was cut by 8 bases and J by 0 bases, with 11 bases left in between. Germline CDR1 MDHEN, CDR2 SYDVKM.

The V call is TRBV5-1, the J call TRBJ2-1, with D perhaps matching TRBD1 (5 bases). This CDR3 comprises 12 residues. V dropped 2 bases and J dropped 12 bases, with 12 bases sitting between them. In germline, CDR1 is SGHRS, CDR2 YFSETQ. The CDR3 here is CASSLQATGQFF. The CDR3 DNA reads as TGCGCCAGCAGCTTACAGGCCACTGGGCAGTTCTTC.

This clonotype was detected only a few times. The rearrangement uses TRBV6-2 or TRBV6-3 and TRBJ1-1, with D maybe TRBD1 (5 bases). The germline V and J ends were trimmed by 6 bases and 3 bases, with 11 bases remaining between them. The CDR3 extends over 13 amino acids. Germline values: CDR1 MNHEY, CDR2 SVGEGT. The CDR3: CASRLIRDTEAFF. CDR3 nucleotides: TGTGCCAGCAGACTCATCAGGGACACTGAAGCTTTCTTT.

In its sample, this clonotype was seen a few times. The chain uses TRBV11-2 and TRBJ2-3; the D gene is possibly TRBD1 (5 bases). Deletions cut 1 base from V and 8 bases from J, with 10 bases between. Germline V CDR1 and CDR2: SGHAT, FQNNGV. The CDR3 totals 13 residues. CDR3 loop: CASSLGAQGTQYF. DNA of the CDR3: TGTGCCAGCAGCTTAGGAGCGCAGGGTACGCAGTATTTT.

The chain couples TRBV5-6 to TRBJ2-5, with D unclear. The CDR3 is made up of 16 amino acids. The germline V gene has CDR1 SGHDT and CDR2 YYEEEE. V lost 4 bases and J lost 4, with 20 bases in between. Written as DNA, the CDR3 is TGTGCCAGCAGCGAGTTTTTGGTTGTGGGTCCAGAGACCCAGTACTTC. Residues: CASSEFLVVGPETQYF.

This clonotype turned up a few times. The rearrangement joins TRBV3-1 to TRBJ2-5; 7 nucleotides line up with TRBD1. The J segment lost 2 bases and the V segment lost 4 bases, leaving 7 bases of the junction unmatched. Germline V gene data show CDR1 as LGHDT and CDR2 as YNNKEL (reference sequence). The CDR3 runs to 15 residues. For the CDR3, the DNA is TGTGCCAGCAGCCTCGGCATCAGGGGGCAAGAGACCCAGTACTTC. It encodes CASSLGIRGQETQYF.

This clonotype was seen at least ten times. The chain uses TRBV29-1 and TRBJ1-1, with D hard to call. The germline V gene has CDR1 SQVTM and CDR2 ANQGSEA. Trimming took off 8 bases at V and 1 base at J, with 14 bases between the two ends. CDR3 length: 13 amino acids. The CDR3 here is CSTKWGTNTEAFF. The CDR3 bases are TGCAGCACTAAGTGGGGTACGAACACTGAAGCTTTCTTT.

This CDR3 is CSARDSSGNTEAFF. Here the CDR3 DNA reads TGCAGTGCTAGGGACAGCTCAGGGAACACTGAAGCTTTCTTT. The chain links TRBV20-1 to TRBJ1-1; maybe TRBD1 (6 bases). The V gene's germline CDR1 is DFQATT and CDR2 SNEGSKA (reference sequence). V lost 3 bases, J lost 1 base, and 12 bases lay in between. The CDR3 contains 14 residues.